The 4 T cell receptor beta chains below all came from one sample that was sequenced in a study of CD8 T cells in ankylosing spondylitis. General observations from the study: Among TCR beta sequences, a motif of eight highly homologous variants appeared characteristic of ankylosing spondylitis blood.

Their target antigens are unknown. TCRdb re-analysed the 5' RACE reads in MiXCR, keeping a single row per CDR3 protein. The sample shows about 510,000 distinct CDR3 sequences, less than 6% of them seen only once. The sample taken for sequencing was blood, either unsorted or a sorted T cell fraction (not recorded which). These receptors originate from a male donor with ankylosing spondylitis.

The chain employs TRBV10-3 and TRBJ2-5, with 8 positions matching TRBD1. V lost 0 bases and J lost 5; bases outside the gene matches: 8. The germline gives CDR1 ENHRY, CDR2 SYGVKD. The CDR3 is 16 residues long. The CDR3, as DNA: TGTGCCATCAGTGAGTCTCCAGGGGGCGCGGAGGAGACCCAGTACTTC. As protein: CAISESPGGAEETQYF.

This clonotype was seen many times. The genes are TRBV7-9 and TRBJ2-3; no definite D call. The germline V gene encodes CDR1 SEHNR and CDR2 FQNEAQ (reference sequence). Trimming removed 8 bases at V and 3 bases at J, with 9 bases between. This CDR3 is 12 amino acids long. For the CDR3, the DNA is TGTGCCAGCGGCCTTTCTACAGATACGCAGTATTTT. It is translated as CASGLSTDTQYF. The whole variable domain, filled in from reference TRBV7-9 and TRBJ2-3, reads DTGVSQNPRHKITKRGQNVTFRCDPISEHNRLYWYRQTLGQGPEFLTYFQNEAQLEKSRLLSDRFSAERPKGSFSTLEIQRTEQGDSAMYLCASGLSTDTQYFGPGTRLTVL.

This clonotype has at least ten counts. The chain combines TRBV20-1 with TRBJ2-1, with 7 bases lining up with TRBD1. Germline CDR1 and CDR2: DFQATT and SNEGSKA (reference sequence). CDR3 length equals 13 residues. V shed 5 bases and J 2 bases; nucleotides not matched to a gene: 3. For the CDR3, the DNA is TGCAGTGCTCGACAGGGCACCTACAATGAGCAGTTCTTC. Its protein product is CSARQGTYNEQFF.

With respect to this clonotype: Just one base apart from a much larger clone, this may be a read error. This rearrangement joins TRBV5-1 to TRBJ2-1, with D tentatively TRBD1 (5 bases). Germline-derived CDR1 and CDR2 are SGHRS and YFSETQ. The V end was cut by 7 bases, the J end by 2 bases, with 13 bases between. The CDR3 length is 14 residues. The CDR3 spells CASGTPGTYNEQFF. CDR3 bases: TGCGCCAGCGGCACGCCAGGGACCTACAATGAGCAGTTCTTC. Using reference TRBV5-1 and TRBJ2-1 for the parts outside the CDR3, the full variable domain is KAGVTQTPRYLIKTRGQQVTLSCSPISGHRSVSWYQQTPGQGLQFLFEYFSETQRNKGNFPGRFSGRQFSNSRSEMNVSTLELGDSALYLCASGTPGTYNEQFFGPGTRLTVL.